This TCR beta chain is from a study of T cells in Graves' hyperthyroidism and ophthalmopathy. Study details: Peripheral blood was secured at the point of initial diagnosis, before any treatment.

This clonotype was recorded many times. Its target is not known. V trimming: 2 bases; J trimming: 0 bases; junction bases outside the gene matches: 19. CDR3 length equals 20 residues. From germline, CDR1 is MDHEN and CDR2 SYDVKM. Patients between 18 and 65 years old had hyperthyroidism, newly diagnosed and lasting under 2 months. Study outcomes and limitations: Ophthalmopathy was distinguished from stable hyperthyroidism by 13 V-J signatures. Researchers found most expanded thyroid clonotypes above 0.001 in blood as well.

The source material, RNA transcripts, was used to amplify TCR beta CDR3 regions. The HTBI primer set was used in a first-round RT-PCR of the TCR CDR3. Each CDR3 protein is one row after TCRdb ran MiXCR on the multiplex PCR reads. The data hold about 380,000 distinct CDR3 sequences, with about 14% observed a single time. This TCR was recovered from an older woman with Graves' hyperthyroidism. Sample: blood. The chain recombines TRBV28 with TRBJ2-7, with 7 bases matching TRBD2. This CDR3 is CASSLRPGLKGLGLSYEQYF. The DNA for the CDR3 is TGTGCCAGCAGTTTACGACCGGGACTAAAAGGACTAGGGCTCTCCTACGAGCAGTACTTC.